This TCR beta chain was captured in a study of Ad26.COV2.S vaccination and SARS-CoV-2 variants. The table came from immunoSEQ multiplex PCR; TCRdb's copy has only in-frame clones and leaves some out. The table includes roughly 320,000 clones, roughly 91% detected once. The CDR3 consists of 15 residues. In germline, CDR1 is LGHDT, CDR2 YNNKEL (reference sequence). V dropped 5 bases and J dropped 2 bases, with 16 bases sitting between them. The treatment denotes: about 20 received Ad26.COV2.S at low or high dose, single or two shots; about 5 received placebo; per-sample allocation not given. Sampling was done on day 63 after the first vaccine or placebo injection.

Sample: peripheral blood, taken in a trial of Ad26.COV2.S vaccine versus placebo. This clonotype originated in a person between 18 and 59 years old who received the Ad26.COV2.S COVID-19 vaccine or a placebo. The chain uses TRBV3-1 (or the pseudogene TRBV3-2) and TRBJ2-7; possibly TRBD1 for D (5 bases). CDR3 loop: CASSATGVRAYEQYF. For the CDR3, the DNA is TGTGCCAGCAGCGCAACAGGAGTGAGAGCCTACGAGCAGTACTTC.